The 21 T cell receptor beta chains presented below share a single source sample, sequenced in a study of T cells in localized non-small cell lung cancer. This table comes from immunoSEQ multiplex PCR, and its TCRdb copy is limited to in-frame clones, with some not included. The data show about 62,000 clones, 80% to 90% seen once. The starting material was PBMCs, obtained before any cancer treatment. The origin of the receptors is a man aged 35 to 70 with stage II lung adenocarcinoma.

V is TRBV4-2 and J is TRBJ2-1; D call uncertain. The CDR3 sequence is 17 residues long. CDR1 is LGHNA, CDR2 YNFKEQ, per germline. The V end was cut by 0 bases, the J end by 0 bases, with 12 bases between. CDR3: CASSQDLDGSSYNEQFF. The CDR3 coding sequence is TGTGCCAGCAGCCAAGATCTCGACGGAAGCTCCTACAATGAGCAGTTCTTC.

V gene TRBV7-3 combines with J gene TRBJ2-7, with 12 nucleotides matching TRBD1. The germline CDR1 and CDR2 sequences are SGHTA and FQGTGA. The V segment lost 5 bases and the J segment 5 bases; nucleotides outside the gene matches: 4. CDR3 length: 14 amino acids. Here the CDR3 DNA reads TGTGCCAGCAGCGCGGGACAGGGGGCGAACGAGCAGTACTTC. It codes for CASSAGQGANEQYF. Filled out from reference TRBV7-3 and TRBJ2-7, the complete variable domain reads GAGVSQTPSNKVTEKGKYVELRCDPISGHTALYWYRQSLGQGPEFLIYFQGTGAADDSGLPNDRFFAVRPEGSVSTLKIQRTERGDSAVYLCASSAGQGANEQYFGPGTRLTVT.

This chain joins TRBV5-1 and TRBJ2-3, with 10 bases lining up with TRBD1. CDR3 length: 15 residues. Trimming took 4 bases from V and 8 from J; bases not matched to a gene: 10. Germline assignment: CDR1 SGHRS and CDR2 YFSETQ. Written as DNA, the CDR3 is TGCGCCAGCAGCAGTGGTGGGACAGGGGCAGTTACGCAGTATTTT. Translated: CASSSGGTGAVTQYF.

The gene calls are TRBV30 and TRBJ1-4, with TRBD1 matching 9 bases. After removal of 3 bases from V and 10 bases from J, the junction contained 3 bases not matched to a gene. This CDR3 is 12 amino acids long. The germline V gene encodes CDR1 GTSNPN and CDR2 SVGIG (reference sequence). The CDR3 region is CAWSLTGGKLFF. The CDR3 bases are TGTGCCTGGAGCCTGACAGGGGGAAAACTGTTTTTT. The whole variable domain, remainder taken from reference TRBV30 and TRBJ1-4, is SQTIHQWPATLVQPVGSPLSLECTVEGTSNPNLYWYRQAAGRGLQLLFYSVGIGQISSEVPQNLSASRPQDRQFILSSKKLLLSDSGFYLCAWSLTGGKLFFGSGTQLSVL.

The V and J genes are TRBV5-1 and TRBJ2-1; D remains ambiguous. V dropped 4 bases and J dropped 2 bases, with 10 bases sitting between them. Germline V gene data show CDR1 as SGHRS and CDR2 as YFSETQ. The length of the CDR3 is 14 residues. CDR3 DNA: TGCGCCAGCAGCCCCCTTAGGACCTACAATGAGCAGTTCTTC. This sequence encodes CASSPLRTYNEQFF.

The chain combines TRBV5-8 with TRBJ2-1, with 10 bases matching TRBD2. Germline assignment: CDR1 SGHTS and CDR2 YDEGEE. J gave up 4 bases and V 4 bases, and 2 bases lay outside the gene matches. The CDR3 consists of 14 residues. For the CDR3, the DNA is TGTGCCAGCAGCATAGCGGGAGGTTACAATGAGCAGTTCTTC. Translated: CASSIAGGYNEQFF.

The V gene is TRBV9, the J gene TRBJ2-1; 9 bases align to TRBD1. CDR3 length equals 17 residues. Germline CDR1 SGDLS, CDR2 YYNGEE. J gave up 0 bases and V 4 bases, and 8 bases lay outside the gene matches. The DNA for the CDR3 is TGTGCCAGCAGCTTCGATACAGGGGGCCTCTCCTACAATGAGCAGTTCTTC. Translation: CASSFDTGGLSYNEQFF. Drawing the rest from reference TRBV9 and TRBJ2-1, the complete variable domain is DSGVTQTPKHLITATGQRVTLRCSPRSGDLSVYWYQQSLDQGLQFLIQYYNGEERAKGNILERFSAQQFPDLHSELNLSSLELGDSALYFCASSFDTGGLSYNEQFFGPGTRLTVL.

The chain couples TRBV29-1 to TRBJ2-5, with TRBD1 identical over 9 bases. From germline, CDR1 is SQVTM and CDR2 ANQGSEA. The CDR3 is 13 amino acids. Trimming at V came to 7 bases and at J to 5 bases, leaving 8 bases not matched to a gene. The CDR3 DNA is TGCAGCGGGGACAGGGAGTCTGGGGAGACCCAGTACTTC. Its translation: CSGDRESGETQYF.

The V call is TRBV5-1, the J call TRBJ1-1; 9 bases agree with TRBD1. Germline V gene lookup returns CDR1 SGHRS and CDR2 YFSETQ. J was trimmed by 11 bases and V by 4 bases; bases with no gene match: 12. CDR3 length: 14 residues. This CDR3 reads CASSNRQGGSRAFF. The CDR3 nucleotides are TGCGCCAGCAGCAATCGACAGGGGGGCTCCAGGGCTTTCTTT.

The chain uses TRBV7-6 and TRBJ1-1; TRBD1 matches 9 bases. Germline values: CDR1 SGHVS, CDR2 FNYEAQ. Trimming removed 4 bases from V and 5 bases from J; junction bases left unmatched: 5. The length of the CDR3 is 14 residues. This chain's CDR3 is CASSSTGGTTEAFF. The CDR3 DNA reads TGTGCCAGCAGCTCGACAGGGGGAACTACTGAAGCTTTCTTT.

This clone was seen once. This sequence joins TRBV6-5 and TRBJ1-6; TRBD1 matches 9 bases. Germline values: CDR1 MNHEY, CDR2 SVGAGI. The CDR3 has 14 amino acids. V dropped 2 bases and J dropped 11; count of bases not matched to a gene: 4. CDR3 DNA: TGTGCCAGCAGTTACGGGACAGGGATAACACCCCTCCACTTT. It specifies CASSYGTGITPLHF.

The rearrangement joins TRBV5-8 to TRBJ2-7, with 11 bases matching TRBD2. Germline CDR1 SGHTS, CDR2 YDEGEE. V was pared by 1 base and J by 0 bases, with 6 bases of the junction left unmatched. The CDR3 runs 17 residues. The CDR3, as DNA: TGTGCCAGCAGCTTGTCGGTAGCGGGAGGGAGCTCCTACGAGCAGTACTTC. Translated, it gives CASSLSVAGGSSYEQYF. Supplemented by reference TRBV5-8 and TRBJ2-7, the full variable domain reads EAGVTQSPTHLIKTRGQQATLRCSPISGHTSVYWYQQALGLGLQFLLWYDEGEERNRGNFPPRFSGRQFPNYSSELNVNALELEDSALYLCASSLSVAGGSSYEQYFGPGTRLTVT.

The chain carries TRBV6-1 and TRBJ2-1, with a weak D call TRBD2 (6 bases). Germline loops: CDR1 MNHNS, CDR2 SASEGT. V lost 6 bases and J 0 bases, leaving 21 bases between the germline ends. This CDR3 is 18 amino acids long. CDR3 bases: TGTGCCAGCAGGGAACCACCGGGACTCCTCAGCTCCTACAATGAGCAGTTCTTC. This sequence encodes CASREPPGLLSSYNEQFF.

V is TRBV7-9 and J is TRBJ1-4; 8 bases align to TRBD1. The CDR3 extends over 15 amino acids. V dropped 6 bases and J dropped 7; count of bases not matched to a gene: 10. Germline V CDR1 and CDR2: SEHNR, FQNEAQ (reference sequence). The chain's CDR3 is CASSFGQGLGEKLFF. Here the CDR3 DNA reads TGTGCCAGCAGTTTCGGACAGGGCTTAGGTGAAAAACTGTTTTTT.

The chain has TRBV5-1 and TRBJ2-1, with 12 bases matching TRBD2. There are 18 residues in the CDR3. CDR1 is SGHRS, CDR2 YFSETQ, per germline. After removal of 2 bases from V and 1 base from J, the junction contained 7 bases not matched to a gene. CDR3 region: CASSFPGTSGSSYNEQFF. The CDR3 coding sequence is TGCGCCAGCAGCTTCCCAGGGACTAGCGGGTCATCCTACAATGAGCAGTTCTTC. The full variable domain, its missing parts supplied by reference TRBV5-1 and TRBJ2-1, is KAGVTQTPRYLIKTRGQQVTLSCSPISGHRSVSWYQQTPGQGLQFLFEYFSETQRNKGNFPGRFSGRQFSNSRSEMNVSTLELGDSALYLCASSFPGTSGSSYNEQFFGPGTRLTVL.

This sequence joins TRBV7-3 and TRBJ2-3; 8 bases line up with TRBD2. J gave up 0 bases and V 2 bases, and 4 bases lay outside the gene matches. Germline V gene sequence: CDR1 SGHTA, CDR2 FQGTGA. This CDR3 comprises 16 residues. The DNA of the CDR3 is TGTGCCAGCAGCTTATGGGCTAGCGGGAGCACAGATACGCAGTATTTT. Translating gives CASSLWASGSTDTQYF.

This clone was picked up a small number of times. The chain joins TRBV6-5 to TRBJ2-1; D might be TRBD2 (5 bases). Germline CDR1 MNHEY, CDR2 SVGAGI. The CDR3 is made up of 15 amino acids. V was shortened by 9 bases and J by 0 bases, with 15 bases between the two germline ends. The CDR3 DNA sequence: TGTGCCAGTACAAGAGCGGCCAGCTCCTACAATGAGCAGTTCTTC. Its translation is CASTRAASSYNEQFF.

CDR3 DNA sequence: TGTGCCAGCAGCTTTAGGGGACAGCAGAACACTGAAGCTTTCTTT. The encoded protein is CASSFRGQQNTEAFF. This chain uses TRBV11-2 with TRBJ1-1, with 7 positions matching TRBD1. This CDR3 contains 15 residues. J lost 1 base, V lost 3 bases, and 5 bases had no gene match. Germline loops: CDR1 SGHAT, CDR2 FQNNGV.

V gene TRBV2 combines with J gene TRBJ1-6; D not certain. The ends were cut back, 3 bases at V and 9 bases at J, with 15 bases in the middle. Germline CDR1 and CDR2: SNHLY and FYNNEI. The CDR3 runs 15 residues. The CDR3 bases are TGTGCCAGCAGTGATAGTTGGGATTCAAGTTCACCCCTCCACTTT. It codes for CASSDSWDSSSPLHF.

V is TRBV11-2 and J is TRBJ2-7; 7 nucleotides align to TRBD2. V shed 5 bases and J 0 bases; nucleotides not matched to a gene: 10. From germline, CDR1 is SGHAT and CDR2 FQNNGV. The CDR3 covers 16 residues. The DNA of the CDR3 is TGTGCCAGCAGCCTGATCCACGGCGGGAGCTCCTACGAGCAGTACTTC. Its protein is CASSLIHGGSSYEQYF.

The CDR3 sequence: CASSLGQGSGQPQHF. The CDR3 coding sequence is TGTGCCAGCTCACTCGGACAGGGCTCAGGTCAGCCCCAGCATTTT. The rearrangement uses TRBV18 and TRBJ1-5; 8 bases agree with TRBD1. V was clipped by 4 bases and J by 6 bases; unmatched bases: 8. Germline V CDR1 and CDR2: KGHSH, LQKENI. The CDR3 length is 15 residues.